The 15 T cell receptor beta chains presented below share a single source sample, sequenced in a study of metastatic and nonmetastatic thyroid tumors. TCRdb recomputed clones from the PCR reads via MiXCR. The sample holds about 30,000 clones, approximately 17% seen once. Until they underwent thyroid surgery, no patient had received any treatment. The sequencing input was blood. The receptor source for this set is a female donor with papillary thyroid cancer or a benign thyroid nodule (not recorded which). Some clones in this sample may be carry-over from other donors' samples.

This clone has ten or more counts. The V and J genes are TRBV6-1 and TRBJ2-5; 9 nucleotides align to TRBD2. The germline CDR1 and CDR2 sequences are MNHNS and SASEGT. The J segment lost 7 bases and the V segment lost 6 bases, leaving 15 bases of the junction unmatched. This CDR3 spans 16 amino acids. The CDR3 DNA follows: TGTGCCAGCAGGTCCCCGAGTAGCGGGAGCATTGGGACCCAGTACTTC. Amino acid sequence: CASRSPSSGSIGTQYF.

The table lists this clone with many counts. This CDR3 fails to terminate in the conserved phenylalanine or tryptophan, so it likely reflects a read error. The chain has TRBV28 and TRBJ1-5; D is unresolved. The CDR3 sequence is 15 residues long. Germline CDR1 is MDHEN and CDR2 is SYDVKM. Trimming left V 5 bases short and J 3 bases short, with 14 bases between. The DNA of the CDR3 is TGTGCCAGCAGTAGTTTTTGGAGGAACAATCAGCCCCAGCATCTT. Translation: CASSSFWRNNQPQHL.

About this clone: The junction departs from the called germline gene at one end, perhaps through a read error. The J gene is TRBJ1-3, the V gene TRBV6-5; D call uncertain. From germline, CDR1 is MNHEY and CDR2 SVGAGI. This CDR3 is built from 14 residues. This CDR3 reads CASSCRGSVNTIYF. In DNA form, the CDR3 reads TGTGCCAGCAGTTGCAGAGGCTCTGTAAACACCATATATTTT.

In the case of this clone: The junction differs from germline at one of its ends, possibly a read error. The rearrangement uses TRBV20-1 and TRBJ2-7; D unresolved. Per the germline V gene, CDR1 is DFQATT and CDR2 is SNEGSKA (reference sequence). This CDR3 spans 13 amino acids. Here the CDR3 DNA reads TGCAGTGCTAGACAAACAGAAACCTACGATCAGTACTTC. Protein sequence: CSARQTETYDQYF.

This clone was observed many times. The chain carries TRBV5-1 and TRBJ2-7; D possibly corresponds to TRBD2 (5 bases). Germline-derived CDR1 and CDR2 are SGHRS and YFSETQ. This CDR3 has 16 residues. V was shortened by 2 bases and J by 8 bases, with 23 bases between the two germline ends. CDR3 coding DNA: TGCGCCAGCAGCTTCTCGGGGTCCCCTGGGTATGAGAAGCAGTACTTC. The encoded protein is CASSFSGSPGYEKQYF.

This clone has a handful of counts. The chain recombines TRBV7-6 with TRBJ2-7; no definite D call. Germline V gene data show CDR1 as SGHVS and CDR2 as FNYEAQ. The CDR3 loop spans 15 amino acids. Trimming removed 1 base from V and 3 bases from J, with 13 bases in between. CDR3: CASSLVSGQDYEQYF. The CDR3 DNA sequence: TGTGCCAGCAGCTTAGTTTCGGGTCAGGACTACGAGCAGTACTTC.

By frequency in the sample, this clone is medium-sized. The chain employs TRBV6-1 and TRBJ2-1; D gene uncertain. Trimming cost V 5 bases and J 6 bases, with 11 bases left between them. Per germline, CDR1 MNHNS and CDR2 SASEGT. This CDR3 contains 13 residues. In DNA form, the CDR3 reads TGTGCCAGCAGTTCGTCCAGGACCAATGAGCAGTTCTTC. Translated: CASSSSRTNEQFF.

The CDR3 DNA is TGCAGTGCTAGAGCGCTCTTAGCGAGAGCGGGAGGTGGGTGGCAGTTCTTC. It specifies CSARALLARAGGGWQFF. The V and J genes are TRBV20-1 and TRBJ2-1; 9 bases are shared with TRBD2. Per the germline V gene, CDR1 is DFQATT and CDR2 is SNEGSKA (reference sequence). The junction had 19 bases not matched to a gene; V was cut back by 1 base and J by 12 bases. This CDR3 region has 17 residues.

The gene calls are TRBV9 and TRBJ1-6; D is perhaps TRBD1 (6 bases). This CDR3 comprises 13 residues. The V gene's germline CDR1 is SGDLS and CDR2 YYNGEE. V was cut by 6 bases and J by 9 bases, with 13 bases left in between. The CDR3 sequence: CASNNRQASPLHF. Here the CDR3 DNA reads TGTGCCAGCAACAATCGACAGGCTTCACCCCTCCACTTT. Based on the CDR3 plus reference TRBV9 and TRBJ1-6, the full variable domain is DSGVTQTPKHLITATGQRVTLRCSPRSGDLSVYWYQQSLDQGLQFLIQYYNGEERAKGNILERFSAQQFPDLHSELNLSSLELGDSALYFCASNNRQASPLHFGNGTRLTVT.

This sequence joins TRBV18 and TRBJ1-5; 10 bases agree with TRBD1. V shed 3 bases and J 7 bases; nucleotides not matched to a gene: 6. Per the germline V gene, CDR1 is KGHSH and CDR2 is LQKENI. The CDR3 totals 15 residues. CDR3 in DNA: TGTGCCAGCTCACCCGACAGGGGGCCTGGCCAGCCCCAGCATTTT. Protein sequence: CASSPDRGPGQPQHF.

This clone is medium-sized by share. The CDR3, as DNA: TGTGCCAGCAGCTTCGGCTCATTAGCGGGAGACGATGAGCAGTTCTTC. Protein product: CASSFGSLAGDDEQFF. This chain joins TRBV11-3 and TRBJ2-1; 9 bases are shared with TRBD2. Looked up from germline, CDR1 is SGHNT and CDR2 is YENEEA. The CDR3 is 16 amino acids. V shed 3 bases, J shed 8 bases, and the junction held 11 bases outside the gene matches.

This clone came up many times. The chain links TRBV25-1 to TRBJ2-2; D not certain. Trimming took 1 base from V and 8 from J, leaving 11 bases between them. This CDR3 is 14 amino acids long. Looked up from germline, CDR1 is MGHDK and CDR2 is SYGVNS. The CDR3 loop is CASSESPRAGELFF. The DNA of the CDR3 is TGTGCCAGCAGTGAATCCCCCCGCGCGGGGGAGCTGTTTTTT.

The chain has TRBV18 and TRBJ2-1, with TRBD2 identical over 8 bases. J was trimmed by 4 bases and V by 2 bases; bases with no gene match: 7. This CDR3 region has 16 residues. Germline values: CDR1 KGHSH, CDR2 LQKENI. The CDR3 DNA follows: TGTGCCAGCTCACCAAAGCTAGCGGGCCCGTACAATGAGCAGTTCTTC. Its protein is CASSPKLAGPYNEQFF.

There are many counts of this clone. This rearrangement joins TRBV19 to TRBJ1-4; perhaps TRBD1 as D (5 bases). The CDR3 totals 14 residues. The ends were cut back, 3 bases at V and 4 bases at J, with 9 bases in the middle. CDR1 and CDR2 from the germline V gene are LNHDA and SQIVND (reference sequence). In nucleotides, the CDR3 is TGTGCCAGTAGTATCCCAGGGAGTAATGAAAAACTGTTTTTT. Translated, it gives CASSIPGSNEKLFF.

This clone has at least ten counts. The gene calls are TRBV11-2 and TRBJ1-4; no firm D call. V lost 5 bases and J 0 bases, leaving 10 bases between the germline ends. This CDR3 region has 15 residues. The germline V gene encodes CDR1 SGHAT and CDR2 FQNNGV. For the CDR3, the DNA is TGTGCCAGCAGCCCATGGACGGCAACTAATGAAAAACTGTTTTTT. This codes for CASSPWTATNEKLFF.